This T cell receptor beta chain was documented in a study of control samples from healthy donors and cancer patients. The length of the CDR3 is 16 residues. CDR1 and CDR2 (germline): LGHNA, YSLEER. V lost 4 bases, J lost 0 bases, and 10 bases lay in between. Clones were sequenced by immunoSEQ multiplex PCR, and TCRdb holds only the in-frame ones, with some missing. The table shows about 160,000 clones, with roughly 94% occurring only once. The chain has TRBV4-3 and TRBJ1-6; no reliable D call. This clonotype was obtained from a woman aged 40 to 55 in good health. Sequencing used blood. The CDR3 bases are TGCGCCAGCAGCCGAGGGCTTGACTCCTATAATTCACCCCTCCACTTT. This translates into CASSRGLDSYNSPLHF.